Given below is one T cell receptor beta chain in context. Antigen specificity is unknown. This entry comes from a study of T cell responses to AZD1222 COVID-19 vaccine. Regarding the study as a whole: Repertoires were sampled only after the peak T cell response. Donors were largely white British and mainly female; clonal diversity was possibly underestimated.

Measured with immunoSEQ multiplex PCR; TCRdb has only the in-frame clones, and not every one. The sample holds 75,000 to 100,000 clones, about 86% seen once. The source was peripheral blood, collected on day 0 of AZD1222 vaccination. This clonotype originated in an adult in good health.

CDR3 nucleotides: TGTGCCAGCAGTTACTCAGCAGGGGATAACTATGGCTACACCTTC. This sequence encodes CASSYSAGDNYGYTF. J is TRBJ1-2 and V is TRBV6-2 or TRBV6-3; D is possibly TRBD1 (6 bases). Trimming took off 0 bases at V and 1 base at J, with 9 bases between the two ends. The CDR3 covers 15 residues. CDR1 and CDR2 from the germline V gene are MNHEY and SVGEGT.